What follows describes a single T cell receptor beta chain. Its specific antigen is unknown. The sample holds no much larger clone one base away, and base qualities are not on file. There are 14 amino acids in the CDR3, from cysteine to phenylalanine inclusive. The only DNA kept is the CDR3, 42 bases in frame from the first base. Here V drops 5 bases and J drops 13 bases, and the junction holds 13 bases not matched to any gene. CDR1 SNHLY and CDR2 FYNNEI are derived from the germline V gene. At diagnosis, tumor, uninvolved tumor-adjacent lung and peripheral blood were collected and then preserved as a mix of FFPE and fresh-frozen material. Blood samples were analyzed as peripheral blood mononuclear cells for TCR repertoire profiling. The data are from a study of T cells in localized non-small cell lung cancer (dated by TCRdb to 2019 to 2021). At the level of the whole study: Comparing tumors with uninvolved tumor-adjacent lungs, the study looked at the T cell repertoires of roughly 250 patients with early-stage NSCLC. The cohort comprised around 240 treatment-naïve NSCLC patients with resected, localized lung tumors. A mean age of around 66 years was recorded for the NSCLC patients, of whom 129 were male and 90 to 110 were female.

TCR beta CDR3 regions were sequenced from DNA using the immunoSEQ Assay. From the authors' description of their analysis: T cell density was computed as TCR beta template counts normalized to usable DNA estimated by amplifying housekeeping genes. Richness was estimated with the preseqR package, extrapolating to 400,000 templates for PBMC samples and 120,000 templates for tissue samples. Clonality was calculated as one minus Pielou's evenness. Tissue-enriched TCRs were identified by differential abundance testing using productive amino-acid clonotypes, minimum total count 5 and alpha 0.1. The Jaccard Index and the Morisita Overlap Index were used to measure how much the repertoires overlapped between compartments. GLIPH clustered TCR beta CDR3s with public tetramer-defined viral CDR3s; viral motifs required at least three viral sequences plus V-gene enrichment. TCRdb holds this immuneACCESS table with in-frame rearrangements only. Some clones are missing; in checked studies, unresolved V genes explain under half, and the rest has no known cause. V and J calls and clone size are those listed in that table; D and trimming were worked out from the DNA. Within this sample are more than 15,000 clones, with around 89% of them counted one time only. The top ten hold under 35% of the sample.

The research as a whole found: Because the study design was exploratory, TCR variables were selected using unadjusted p-values without false-discovery rate correction. Higher T cell density in blood was associated with longer overall survival, whereas higher clonality in adjacent lung was associated with shorter survival. The highest T cell clonality was observed in uninvolved tumor-adjacent lung, where clonality exceeded that of tumor, suggesting that antigenic responses were more focused in uninvolved tumor-adjacent lung. A median of about 53 of the top 100 tumor clones were detected in paired uninvolved adjacent lung, and some 28 of these tumor clones were also found among the top 100 clones of the paired uninvolved adjacent lung. Because multi-region sequencing of the tumors was not done, intratumor heterogeneity could not be ruled out.

The chain links TRBV2 with TRBJ2-1; the junction holds 8 bases that match TRBD1. The sequence derives from a female donor older than 55 with stage III squamous cell lung carcinoma. Here the sequenced sample was peripheral blood, taken before any cancer treatment. Read as DNA, the sequence is TGTGCCAGCAGTAGGGTCAGCGAGGGACAGGTACAGTTCTTC. Translated, it reads CASSRVSEGQVQFF.